This record covers a single T cell receptor beta chain. Its antigen remains unidentified. This record belongs to a study of shared clonotypes between healthy human individuals. Study-wide context: The cohort comprised a couple of women and a few men. Their ages spanned 18 to 49 years. CD8 memory received one plate per donor, CD8 naive two, CD4 memory three and CD4 naive three. Overall study results and limits: Around 5.3% of naive CD4 clonotypes were shared across a few donors. The study's rarefaction showed incomplete sorted-subset sequencing despite large depth.

Naive CD8 isolation took CD45RO-negative cells positively selected for CCR7 and excluded terminally differentiated effector memory CD45RA+ cells. The protocol was immunoSEQ multiplex PCR, while the TCRdb copy is restricted to in-frame clones and leaves out a portion. The table lists about 2.1 million clones, 85% to 95% of them singletons, with around 1.7% in the top ten. The V segment lost 1 base and the J segment 4 bases; nucleotides outside the gene matches: 5. CDR1 is MGHRA, CDR2 YSYEKL, per germline. The CDR3 runs 15 residues. Source material: naive CD8+ T cells from PBMCs. This chain links TRBV4-1 with TRBJ2-3; 7 nucleotides agree with TRBD2. This TCR came from a man between 18 and 35 years old in good health. Some clones in this sample may be carry-over from other donors' samples. For the CDR3, the DNA is TGCGCCAGCAGCCAAGTACTAGCGCGGCCAGATACGCAGTATTTT. It codes for CASSQVLARPDTQYF.